What follows describes a single T cell receptor (beta chain). This clone was detected only a few times. It has no known antigen specificity. Base-call qualities are not available, and no considerably larger clone is one nucleotide away. Germline trimming amounts to 0 bases on V and 8 bases on J, with 13 as the count of junction bases outside the gene matches. For CDR1 and CDR2, the germline V gene (reference sequence) lists GTSNPN and SVGIG. Including the terminal cysteine and phenylalanine, the CDR3 comprises 18 residues. The CDR3 DNA has 54 bases and is translated from base 1. This entry belongs to a study of beta chain features in type 1 diabetes (dated by TCRdb to the late 2010s). The study in broad terms: No differences in mean age, gender distribution, total cell number or subset yield were found between patients and healthy donors. A total of around 110,000,000 sorted cells were examined across all samples, and RNA yield correlated strongly with the number of cells per subset. The study compared the TCRB repertoires of sorted circulating CD4+ T cell subsets in recently diagnosed type 1 diabetes patients with those in matched healthy donors. Regulatory and stem cell-like memory subsets were isolated from only 8 patients and about 8 healthy donors, whereas naive and central memory subsets came from all 30 or so donors. The investigation overall reported the following: At VDJ recombination sites, patients with type 1 diabetes made fewer insertions and deleted more nucleotides, a pattern implying thymic rearrangement abnormalities. PCR might favor shorter templates, but patient and control samples were amplified and corrected together, so any skew would affect both groups equally. Only small numbers of individuals were included in the HLA sub-analyses, which left unresolved whether HLA type had any influence on TCRB rearrangement. A moderate but significant shortening of TCRB CDR3 length was observed in type 1 diabetes patients in all four CD4+ subsets. Naive, central memory and regulatory TCRB repertoires appeared to be more alike among patients than among healthy donors. Because cDNA was sequenced instead of genomic DNA, highly expressing activated cells could be over-represented, though the groups showed no difference in activation or CD3 levels.

A single peripheral blood draw of approximately 120 mL on average was collected from each donor into heparinised tubes. A BD FACSAria II was used to sort naive, central memory, regulatory and stem cell-like memory CD4+ T cells with a panel that included CD45RO, CCR7, CD25, CD127, CD95 and CD27. Purity was above 98% for every sorted population. PBMCs were separated immediately by Lymphoprep density gradient centrifugation and were stained directly, without being cultured. Samples were stained and sorted in pairs, with one healthy donor and one patient per experiment, so that batch effects were minimized. All of the isolated RNA was reverse transcribed with the High Capacity cDNA Reverse Transcription Kit, so expressed TCRB transcripts were sequenced. For stem cell-like memory T cell samples, survey-depth immunoSEQ sequencing was used, averaging about 940,000 total reads per sample. Sorted cells were lysed in RLT buffer, and RNA was extracted using DNase-treated RNeasy Micro or Mini kits according to cell number. Each cell subset was processed on its own to prevent cross-contamination, while patient and healthy donor samples were processed together. The immunoSEQ multiplex PCR was used to amplify TCRB sequences from cDNA, yielding 87-bp fragments that span the CDR3 region. Amplicons were sequenced on the Illumina HiSeq platform. The published analysis was carried out like this. PCR bias was corrected computationally using synthetic template baselines, and reads within Hamming distance 2 were collapsed, with unmergeable singletons discarded. Reads were aligned against IMGT so that V, D and J genes, CDR3 length and insertions or deletions at six rearrangement sites could be assigned. Clonotype counts were normalized to sorted cell number within each subset before computing true diversity and Gini coefficients with the tcR R package. The overlap coefficient, calculated on TCRB nucleotide sequences, was used to quantify repertoire sharing. The table was pulled from immuneACCESS by TCRdb, which kept in-frame rearrangements only. Such tables lose some clones; where checked, under half of the loss comes from unresolved V genes, and the rest has no known cause. The V and J calls and the clone size are those of that table, but D and trimming were determined from the DNA. The sample table shows 53,000 or so clones, and roughly 63% are seen once. The top ten hold 0.25% to 0.35% of the sample.

The chain links TRBV30 with TRBJ2-1, with TRBD2 matching 13 junction bases. The origin of this receptor is a woman in her twenties or thirties with type 1 diabetes. Sequencing was done on a sample of stem cell memory CD4+ T cells from blood. The cell subset or site label, read with the paper, signifies: stem cell-like memory CD4+ T cells. CDR3 reads: CAWSVLIGLAGVLDEQFF. The nucleotides are TGTGCCTGGAGTGTACTAATCGGACTAGCGGGAGTGTTGGATGAGCAGTTCTTC. Joined to the reference TRBV30 and TRBJ2-1 proteins, this CDR3 gives the full variable domain: SQTIHQWPATLVQPVGSPLSLECTVEGTSNPNLYWYRQAAGRGLQLLFYSVGIGQISSEVPQNLSASRPQDRQFILSSKKLLLSDSGFYLCAWSVLIGLAGVLDEQFFGPGTRLTVL.